This T cell receptor beta chain was identified during a study of cytomegalovirus exposure and HLA in healthy donors. Points on this clone: Its antigen remains unidentified.

General observations from the study: Among immune exposure information, only CMV serostatus was available.

J lost 14 bases, V lost 0 bases, and 9 bases had no gene match. This CDR3 has 15 amino acids. Germline CDR1 and CDR2: SGHRS and YFSETQ. PCR involved 60 Vbeta and 13 Jbeta primers. The method was immunoSEQ multiplex PCR; TCRdb's version includes in-frame clones alone and lacks a portion of them. The sample records about 150,000 clones, roughly 79% being singletons. The chain joins TRBV5-1 to TRBJ1-6; 9 nucleotides match TRBD1. Sequencing input: PBMCs. The sequence was obtained from a woman aged 40 to 49 in good health and CMV-seropositive. The DNA for the CDR3 is TGCGCCAGCAGCTTGGACGGGACAGGGCAGTCTTCCCTCCACTTT. Translation gives CASSLDGTGQSSLHF.